The 20 T cell receptor beta chains reported below all come from one sample, sequenced in a study of blood T cell repertoires in COVID-19. Produced via immunoSEQ multiplex PCR; TCRdb's table is partial and in-frame only. The table lists 200,000 to 300,000 clones, around four fifths of them singletons. The sample was peripheral blood. All receptors come from a woman aged 55-69 years with active or convalescent COVID-19.

V gene TRBV7-9 combines with J gene TRBJ1-2, with 12 bases lining up with TRBD1. Looked up from germline, CDR1 is SEHNR and CDR2 is FQNEAQ (reference sequence). This CDR3 contains 16 residues. Trimming cost V 1 base and J 2 bases; bases outside gene matches: 2. The CDR3, as DNA: TGTGCCAGCAGCTTAGAAGGGACAGGGGGCAACTATGGCTACACCTTC. Translating it yields CASSLEGTGGNYGYTF.

This clone was seen more than once but under ten times. The chain couples TRBV6-5 to TRBJ1-1; 9 positions match TRBD1. The ends lost 0 bases at V and 4 bases at J; junction bases unmatched: 3. Germline values: CDR1 MNHEY, CDR2 SVGAGI. The CDR3 runs 15 residues. CDR3 sequence: CASSYSTGGTTEAFF. CDR3 DNA sequence: TGTGCCAGCAGTTACTCGACAGGGGGGACCACTGAAGCTTTCTTT.

The rearrangement links TRBV10-3 to TRBJ2-1; TRBD2 is a possible D gene (5 bases). V dropped 3 bases and J dropped 1 base, with 7 bases sitting between them. The CDR3 sequence is 14 residues long. Germline loops: CDR1 ENHRY, CDR2 SYGVKD. CDR3 sequence: CAISDSGSYNEQFF. The CDR3 DNA follows: TGTGCCATCAGTGACTCGGGGTCCTACAATGAGCAGTTCTTC.

The V and J genes are TRBV5-4 and TRBJ1-1, with 8 nucleotides matching TRBD1. This CDR3 contains 15 residues. Trimming at V came to 4 bases and at J to 1 base, leaving 6 bases not matched to a gene. Germline V gives CDR1 SGHNT, CDR2 YYREEE (reference sequence). CDR3 loop: CASSNGQGWNTEAFF. CDR3 in DNA: TGTGCCAGCAGCAACGGACAGGGTTGGAACACTGAAGCTTTCTTT.

The chain is built from TRBV18 and TRBJ1-2; 7 positions agree with TRBD1. Germline V lookup: CDR1 KGHSH, CDR2 LQKENI. This CDR3 has 17 residues. Trimming took 6 bases from V and 0 from J; bases not matched to a gene: 13. The CDR3 DNA reads TGTGCCAGCTCCCTTGGACAGGCTTTACTTTCTAACTATGGCTACACCTTC. This encodes CASSLGQALLSNYGYTF.

V and J are TRBV9 and TRBJ1-2, with 7 bases identical to TRBD1. This CDR3 has 14 amino acids. The junction had 7 bases not matched to a gene; V was cut back by 4 bases and J by 4 bases. CDR1 SGDLS and CDR2 YYNGEE come from the germline V gene. The CDR3 is CASSPRQGLYGYTF. CDR3 in DNA: TGTGCCAGCAGCCCACGACAGGGCCTCTATGGCTACACCTTC.

J is TRBJ1-5 and V is TRBV24-1, with 8 nucleotides matching TRBD1. This CDR3 spans 15 amino acids. After removal of 3 bases from V and 3 bases from J, the junction contained 3 bases not matched to a gene. CDR1 KGHDR and CDR2 SFDVKD come from the germline V gene. This chain's CDR3 is CATSDGTGLNQPQHF. CDR3 coding DNA: TGTGCCACCAGTGATGGGACAGGACTCAATCAGCCCCAGCATTTT.

The chain employs TRBV5-1 and TRBJ1-4; a weak D match, TRBD1 (6 bases). Germline-derived CDR1 and CDR2 are SGHRS and YFSETQ. CDR3 length: 14 amino acids. Between the trimmed V and J ends, which lost 4 bases and 5 bases, there was a span of 12 bases. CDR3 loop: CASSGGDRNEKLFF. In nucleotides, the CDR3 is TGCGCCAGCAGCGGGGGCGACCGGAATGAAAAACTGTTTTTT.

V gene TRBV5-1 combines with J gene TRBJ1-3; D is unclear. V was shortened by 4 bases and J by 3 bases, with 8 bases between the two germline ends. The CDR3 is 13 amino acids. Germline loops: CDR1 SGHRS, CDR2 YFSETQ. CDR3 in amino acids: CASSPSGGNTIYF. DNA for the CDR3: TGCGCCAGCAGCCCCTCGGGTGGAAACACCATATATTTT.

V gene TRBV7-6 combines with J gene TRBJ2-5; 7 nucleotides match TRBD2. Germline lookup yields CDR1 SGHVS and CDR2 FNYEAQ. J was trimmed by 3 bases and V by 6 bases; bases with no gene match: 10. This CDR3 comprises 15 residues. DNA for the CDR3: TGTGCCAGCAGTACGGCCGGGACTACAAAAGAGACCCAGTACTTC. It encodes CASSTAGTTKETQYF.

This chain links TRBV30 with TRBJ1-5; TRBD1 matches at 9 bases. The CDR3 covers 14 residues. Trimming took 3 bases from V and 4 from J; bases not matched to a gene: 4. Germline lookup yields CDR1 GTSNPN and CDR2 SVGIG (reference sequence). The CDR3 coding sequence is TGTGCCTGGAGGCCTGGGACAGGGAATCAGCCCCAGCATTTT. Its protein product is CAWRPGTGNQPQHF.

This chain joins TRBV6-5 and TRBJ2-4, with TRBD1 as a possible D gene (6 bases). CDR3 size: 13 residues. In germline, CDR1 is MNHEY, CDR2 SVGAGI. V was shortened by 2 bases and J by 8 bases, with 10 bases between the two germline ends. The CDR3 spells CASSYLKGDIQYF. As DNA, the CDR3 is TGTGCCAGCAGTTACCTGAAGGGGGACATTCAGTACTTC.

The V gene is TRBV5-6, the J gene TRBJ2-7, with 7 bases fitting TRBD2. The CDR3 has 14 amino acids. Germline trimming cut 4 bases from V and 1 base from J; bases unmatched to any gene: 5. Germline loops: CDR1 SGHDT, CDR2 YYEEEE. CDR3 DNA sequence: TGTGCCAGCAGCCCGGGACTACGATCCTACGAGCAGTACGTC. It encodes CASSPGLRSYEQYV.

V and J are TRBV9 and TRBJ1-3, with unresolved D. V lost 0 bases and J lost 0, with 7 bases in between. Germline-derived CDR1 and CDR2 are SGDLS and YYNGEE. This CDR3 has 15 amino acids. The chain's CDR3 is CASSVDLSSGNTIYF. The CDR3 nucleotides read TGTGCCAGCAGCGTAGACTTGAGCTCTGGAAACACCATATATTTT.

The rearrangement joins TRBV7-3 to TRBJ2-1; 10 nucleotides line up with TRBD2. V trimming: 5 bases; J trimming: 7 bases; junction bases outside the gene matches: 5. The CDR3 runs 14 residues. In germline, CDR1 is SGHTA, CDR2 FQGTGA. This CDR3 is CASSASGRSNEQFF. CDR3 DNA sequence: TGTGCCAGCAGCGCTAGCGGGAGAAGTAATGAGCAGTTCTTC.

The rearrangement uses TRBV15 and TRBJ2-7; weak D call: TRBD2 (5 bases). The CDR3 is 16 residues long. Germline V lookup: CDR1 LNHNV, CDR2 YYDKDF (reference sequence). Deletions cut 0 bases from V and 2 bases from J, with 14 bases between. DNA of the CDR3: TGTGCCACCAGCAGAGATCGGGTGGGTAGCGCCTACGAGCAGTACTTC. The encoded protein is CATSRDRVGSAYEQYF.

V usage is TRBV10-3 and J usage is TRBJ1-2; 11 bases align to TRBD1. The CDR3 sequence is 15 residues long. Germline loops: CDR1 ENHRY, CDR2 SYGVKD. V lost 3 bases to trimming and J lost 4 bases; unmatched junction nucleotides: 4. The CDR3 loop is CAISDAGQGGYGYTF. The CDR3 DNA sequence: TGTGCCATCAGTGATGCGGGACAGGGGGGCTATGGCTACACCTTC.

This chain connects TRBV5-1 to TRBJ2-7, with TRBD1 matching 10 bases. The length of the CDR3 is 14 residues. CDR1 is SGHRS, CDR2 YFSETQ, per germline. The ends lost 2 bases at V and 4 bases at J; junction bases unmatched: 3. CDR3 coding DNA: TGCGCCAGCAGCTTTGGGGACAGGGGTTACGAGCAGTACTTC. Protein product: CASSFGDRGYEQYF.

The rearrangement uses TRBV29-1 and TRBJ2-3, with a possible D match to TRBD1 (5 bases). Germline V gene lookup returns CDR1 SQVTM and CDR2 ANQGSEA. The CDR3 consists of 12 residues. Between the trimmed V and J ends, which lost 4 bases and 4 bases, there was a span of 9 bases. The CDR3 region has the DNA TGCAGCGTTGCAGGGTTGGCAGATACGCAGTATTTT. Protein sequence: CSVAGLADTQYF.

The chain recombines TRBV3-1 (or the pseudogene TRBV3-2) with TRBJ2-5; TRBD2 aligns across 10 bases. CDR1 is LGHDT, CDR2 YNNKEL, per germline (reference sequence). This CDR3 is 17 amino acids long. The V and J ends lost 0 bases and 2 bases, in that order; junction bases with no gene match: 6. CDR3 protein: CASSQDLTSGAQETQYF. The CDR3 coding sequence is TGTGCCAGCAGCCAAGATCTCACTAGCGGGGCTCAAGAGACCCAGTACTTC.